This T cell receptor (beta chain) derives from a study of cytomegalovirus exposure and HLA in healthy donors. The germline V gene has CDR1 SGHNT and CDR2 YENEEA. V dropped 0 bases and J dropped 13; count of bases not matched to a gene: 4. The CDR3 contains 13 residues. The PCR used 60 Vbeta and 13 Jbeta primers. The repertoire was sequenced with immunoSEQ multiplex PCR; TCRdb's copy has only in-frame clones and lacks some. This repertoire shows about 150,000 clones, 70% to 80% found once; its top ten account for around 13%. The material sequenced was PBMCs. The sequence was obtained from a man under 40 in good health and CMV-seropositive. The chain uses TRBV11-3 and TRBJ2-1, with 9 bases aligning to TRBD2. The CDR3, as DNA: TGTGCCAGCAGCTTAGATAGCGGGAGCCCCCAGTTCTTC. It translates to CASSLDSGSPQFF.